Shown below are 7 T cell receptor beta chains from a single sample sequenced in a study of blood T cell repertoires in COVID-19. Only in-frame clones appear in the TCRdb table, and some are missing; sequencing was by immunoSEQ multiplex PCR. Of approximately 110,000 clones listed, over 80% were seen once; the top ten hold 4.6%. The specimen was peripheral blood. The receptor source for this set is a woman in her forties or fifties with acute or convalescent COVID-19.

The CDR3 spells CASSQGGLAKNIQYF. The CDR3 DNA reads as TGTGCCAGCAGCCAGGGCGGCCTAGCCAAAAACATTCAGTACTTC. The V and J genes are TRBV2 and TRBJ2-4; possible D gene TRBD1, 5 bases. The germline V gene has CDR1 SNHLY and CDR2 FYNNEI. Trimming stripped 6 bases from V and 0 bases from J, with 12 bases between. The CDR3 has 15 residues.

The chain links TRBV6-5 to TRBJ1-2; 7 nucleotides match TRBD1. Germline CDR1 MNHEY, CDR2 SVGAGI. The CDR3 runs 14 residues. Trimming removed 8 bases from V and 2 bases from J; junction bases left unmatched: 8. The DNA of the CDR3 is TGTGCCAGCCGTTTAGGGGGCGGAAACTATGGCTACACCTTC. Translated: CASRLGGGNYGYTF.

V and J are TRBV6-2 or TRBV6-3 and TRBJ2-1; possible D gene TRBD2, 5 bases. Germline-derived CDR1 and CDR2 are MNHEY and SVGEGT. V was trimmed by 5 bases and J by 4 bases, leaving 9 bases between them. This CDR3 is 13 amino acids long. The CDR3 DNA reads TGTGCCAGCAGTGCCGGGATGTACAATGAGCAGTTCTTC. Translation gives CASSAGMYNEQFF.

The chain joins TRBV7-2 to TRBJ2-1, with 11 bases lining up with TRBD2. Germline V gene data show CDR1 as SGHTA and CDR2 as FQGNSA. This CDR3 has 16 amino acids. V was pared by 2 bases and J by 8 bases, with 8 bases of the junction left unmatched. CDR3 residues: CASSLRTSGSFDEQFF. The CDR3 region has the DNA TGTGCCAGCAGCTTACGTACTAGCGGGAGTTTTGATGAGCAGTTCTTC.

V gene TRBV7-8 combines with J gene TRBJ1-4; 8 bases are a match to TRBD1. Germline CDR1 SGHVS, CDR2 FQNEAQ. This CDR3 region has 15 residues. V lost 0 bases, J lost 10 bases, and 7 bases stayed unmatched. In DNA, the CDR3 is TGTGCCAGCAGCTTAGCAAGGACAGGGAGGGGAAAACTGTTTTTT. It specifies CASSLARTGRGKLFF.

This clone is a singleton in its sample. The chain employs TRBV19 and TRBJ2-3; 8 bases match TRBD1. The trim removed 5 bases at V and 3 bases at J, leaving 13 bases unmatched. Germline V gene sequence: CDR1 LNHDA, CDR2 SQIVND (reference sequence). The CDR3 totals 17 residues. The CDR3 protein is CASSPADRVEGTDTQYF. In DNA form, the CDR3 reads TGTGCCAGTAGTCCGGCGGACAGGGTGGAGGGGACAGATACGCAGTATTTT.

This clone was seen only once. The chain uses TRBV14 and TRBJ1-3; TRBD1 agrees at 7 bases. The J segment lost 2 bases and the V segment lost 4 bases, leaving 5 bases of the junction unmatched. Germline V gene data show CDR1 as SGHDN and CDR2 as FVKESK. The CDR3 length is 15 residues. CDR3 in DNA: TGTGCCAGCAGCCCACGACAGGGAGCTGGAAACACCATATATTTT. The encoded protein is CASSPRQGAGNTIYF.